The 5 T cell receptor beta chains reported below all come from one sample, sequenced in a study of long-term antiretroviral therapy in people with HIV (dated by TCRdb to about 2022). The immunoSEQ hsTCRB v3.0 assay was used at survey level resolution to sequence the TRB variable region. TCRdb stores this immuneACCESS table with in-frame sequences only. Part of the clones is absent; in the studies checked, under half of the shortfall reflects unresolved V genes, and no reason is known for the rest. This sample is represented by some 20,000 clones; 90% of them were singletons. Clones ranked in the top ten supply 9.2% of the sample. Here the sequenced sample was unsorted PBMCs, taken approximately 4.4 years before starting antiretroviral therapy. The receptors originated from a woman aged 25 to 39 with HIV.

The chain couples TRBV21-1 to TRBJ1-2; TRBD1 reflects the table's D call only, with no check against the DNA. TRBV21-1 corresponds to a pseudogene. The CDR3 contains 17 residues. DNA of the CDR3: TGTGCCAGCAGCATCCGGGACAGGGAGGTCTATAACTATGGCTACACCTTC. Its translation: CASSIRDREVYNYGYTF.

Here the CDR3 DNA reads TGTGCCAGCAGCCCATTAAGCGGGGCCTACGAGCAGTACTTC. Its translation is CASSPLSGAYEQYF. The genes are TRBV7-2 and TRBJ2-7, with 7 bases matching TRBD2. V was clipped by 5 bases and J by 2 bases; unmatched bases: 6. Per the germline V gene, CDR1 is SGHTA and CDR2 is FQGNSA. This CDR3 is built from 14 residues.

V gene TRBV27 combines with J gene TRBJ1-5; D unclear. The CDR3 covers 16 residues. Germline CDR1 MNHEY, CDR2 SMNVEV (reference sequence). Trimming removed 6 bases from V and 2 bases from J, with 17 bases in between. In DNA form, the CDR3 reads TGTGCCAGCAGGCCAACGGGGTTTGGGGGCAATCAGCCCCAGCATTTT. This gives the protein CASRPTGFGGNQPQHF.

V gene TRBV18 combines with J gene TRBJ1-6; 8 bases line up with TRBD1. The germline gives CDR1 KGHSH, CDR2 LQKENI. The V segment lost 2 bases and the J segment 9 bases; nucleotides outside the gene matches: 6. This CDR3 has 15 amino acids. CDR3 region: CASSPAGTGVSPLHF. DNA of the CDR3: TGTGCCAGCTCACCAGCCGGGACAGGAGTTTCACCCCTCCACTTT.

This rearrangement joins TRBV30 to TRBJ1-3; D gene unclear. V lost 4 bases, J lost 0 bases, and 13 bases lay in between. The CDR3 covers 15 residues. From germline, CDR1 is GTSNPN and CDR2 SVGIG (reference sequence). The CDR3 DNA follows: TGTGCCTGGAATGAGGGTCTAAGCTCTGGAAACACCATATATTTT. Translating it yields CAWNEGLSSGNTIYF.